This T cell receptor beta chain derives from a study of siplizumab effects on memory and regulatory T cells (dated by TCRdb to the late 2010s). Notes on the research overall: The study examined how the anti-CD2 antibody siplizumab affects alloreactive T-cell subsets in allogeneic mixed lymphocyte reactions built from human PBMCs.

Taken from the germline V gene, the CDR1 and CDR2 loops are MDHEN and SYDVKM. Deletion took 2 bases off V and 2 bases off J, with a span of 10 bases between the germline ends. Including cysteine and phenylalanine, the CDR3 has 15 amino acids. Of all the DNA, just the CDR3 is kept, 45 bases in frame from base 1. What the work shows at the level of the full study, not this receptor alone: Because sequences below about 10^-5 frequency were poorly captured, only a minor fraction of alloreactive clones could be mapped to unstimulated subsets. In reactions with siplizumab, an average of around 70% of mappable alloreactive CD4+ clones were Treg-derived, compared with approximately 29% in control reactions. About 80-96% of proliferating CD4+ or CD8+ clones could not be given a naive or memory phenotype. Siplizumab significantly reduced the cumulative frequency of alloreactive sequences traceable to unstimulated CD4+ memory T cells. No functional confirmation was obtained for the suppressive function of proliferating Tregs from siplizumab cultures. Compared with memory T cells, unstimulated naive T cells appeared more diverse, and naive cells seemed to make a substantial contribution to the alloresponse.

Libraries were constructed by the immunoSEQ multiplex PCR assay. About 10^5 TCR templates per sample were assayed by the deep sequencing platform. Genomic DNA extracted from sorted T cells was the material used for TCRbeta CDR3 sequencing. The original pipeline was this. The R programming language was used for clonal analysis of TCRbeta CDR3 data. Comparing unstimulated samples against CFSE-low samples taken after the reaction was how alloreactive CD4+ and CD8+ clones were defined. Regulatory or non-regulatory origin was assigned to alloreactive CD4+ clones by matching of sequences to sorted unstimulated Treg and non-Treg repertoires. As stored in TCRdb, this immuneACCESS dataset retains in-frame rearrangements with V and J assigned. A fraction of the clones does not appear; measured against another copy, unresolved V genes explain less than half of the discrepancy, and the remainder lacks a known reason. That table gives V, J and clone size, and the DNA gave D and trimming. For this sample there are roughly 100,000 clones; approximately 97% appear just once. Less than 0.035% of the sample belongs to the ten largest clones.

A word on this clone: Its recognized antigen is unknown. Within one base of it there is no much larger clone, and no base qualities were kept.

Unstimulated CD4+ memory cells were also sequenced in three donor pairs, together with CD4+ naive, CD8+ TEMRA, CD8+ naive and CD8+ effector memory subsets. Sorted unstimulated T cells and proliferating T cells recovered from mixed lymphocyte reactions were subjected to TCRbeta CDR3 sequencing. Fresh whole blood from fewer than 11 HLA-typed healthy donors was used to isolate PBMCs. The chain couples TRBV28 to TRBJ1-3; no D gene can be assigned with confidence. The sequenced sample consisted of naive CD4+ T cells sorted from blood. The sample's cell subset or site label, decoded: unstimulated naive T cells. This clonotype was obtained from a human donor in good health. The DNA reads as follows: TGTGCCAGCAGTTTAGCGGCAGGTACTGGAAACACCATATATTTT. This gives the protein CASSLAAGTGNTIYF.